This entry features one TCR beta chain sequence. These data originate in a study of cytomegalovirus exposure and HLA in healthy donors. At the level of the study: Tens of millions of unique TCRs from HLA-typed donors made up an early data release.

PCR used 60 Vbeta primers and 13 Jbeta primers. Produced via immunoSEQ multiplex PCR; TCRdb's table is partial and in-frame only. This table has 160,000 or so clones, approximately 90% appearing once. Germline CDR1 and CDR2: SEHNR and FQNEAQ (reference sequence). Trimming left V 5 bases short and J 4 bases short, with 14 bases between. This CDR3 region has 14 residues. It was healthy bone marrow donors who served as donors. Unrecorded immune exposures were likely, despite nominal health at sampling. Material: PBMCs. This clonotype was obtained from a woman aged 30 to 39 in good health and CMV-seronegative. V usage is TRBV7-9 and J usage is TRBJ2-5, with a possible D match to TRBD2 (6 bases). The CDR3 DNA reads as TGTGCCAGCAGCGAAAGGGCGGGGTTAGAGACCCAGTACTTC. Its translation: CASSERAGLETQYF. Supplemented by reference TRBV7-9 and TRBJ2-5, the full variable domain reads DTGVSQNPRHKITKRGQNVTFRCDPISEHNRLYWYRQTLGQGPEFLTYFQNEAQLEKSRLLSDRFSAERPKGSFSTLEIQRTEQGDSAMYLCASSERAGLETQYFGPGTRLLVL.